This entry describes one T cell receptor (beta chain). This record belongs to a study of blood T cell repertoires in COVID-19. Produced via immunoSEQ multiplex PCR; TCRdb's table is partial and in-frame only. Of some 180,000 clones in the sample, around 83% are singletons; the top ten hold around 8%. The V and J ends lost 5 bases and 7 bases, in that order; junction bases with no gene match: 6. The CDR3 has 13 amino acids. The specimen was peripheral blood. V usage is TRBV12-3 or TRBV12-4 and J usage is TRBJ1-2; 8 nucleotides line up with TRBD1. This sequence originates from a woman aged 60 to 75 with acute or convalescent COVID-19. CDR3 nucleotides: TGTGCCAGCAGTGGGGACAGGTTGTTTGGCTACACCTTC. This gives the protein CASSGDRLFGYTF.